The T cell receptor (beta chain) described here comes from a study of CD4+ T cells in melanoma. Study findings and constraints: A reported correlation linked neoantigen-specific CD4+ T cells to CD8+, macrophage and B cell function.

A remark on this clone: The antigen is undetermined.

CDR3 length equals 13 residues. V was pared by 4 bases and J by 5 bases, with 10 bases between. Germline CDR1 and CDR2: SGHTA and FQGTGA. Clones were sequenced by immunoSEQ multiplex PCR, and TCRdb holds only the in-frame ones, with some missing. This table holds about 8,800 clones, 73% found once. Sequenced material: cells from a culture (not recorded whether cultured in vitro). The clonotype comes from a human donor with melanoma. The V call is TRBV7-3, the J call TRBJ2-3; the D gene could be TRBD1 or TRBD2 (6 bases each). The CDR3 DNA sequence: TGTGCCAGCAGCTGGGGGGCCCAAGATACGCAGTATTTT. As protein: CASSWGAQDTQYF. The complete variable domain, with remaining parts taken from reference TRBV7-3 and TRBJ2-3, reads GAGVSQTPSNKVTEKGKYVELRCDPISGHTALYWYRQSLGQGPEFLIYFQGTGAADDSGLPNDRFFAVRPEGSVSTLKIQRTERGDSAVYLCASSWGAQDTQYFGPGTRLTVL.